Below are 3 T cell receptor beta chains sequenced from a single sample in a study of OX40 agonist ivuxolimab in advanced cancers. The method was the immunoSEQ multiplex PCR assay. In its TCRdb copy, this immuneACCESS table keeps in-frame sequences only and misses some clones. Where compared with another copy, unresolved V genes explain less than half of these, and the others have no known cause. This sample lists tens of thousands of clones; about four fifths were detected once. The ten top clones hold approximately 2.6% of the sample. This sample comprised CD4+ or CD8+ T cells sorted from blood, obtained in a trial of the OX40 agonist ivuxolimab. The origin of the receptors is an adult with an advanced solid tumor such as melanoma, head and neck, liver or kidney cancer.

The genes are TRBV10-3 and TRBJ2-5; TRBD2 matches at 8 bases. Germline-derived CDR1 and CDR2 are ENHRY and SYGVKD. The CDR3 is made up of 14 amino acids. Trimming removed 6 bases from V and 5 bases from J; junction bases left unmatched: 8. Written as DNA, the CDR3 is TGTGCCATCAGACCCCGGGGGGGCGGGGAGACCCAGTACTTC. Translating it yields CAIRPRGGGETQYF.

The chain has TRBV7-2 and TRBJ2-2; 8 bases match TRBD2. Germline V gene lookup returns CDR1 SGHTA and CDR2 FQGNSA. This CDR3 is 16 amino acids long. V lost 3 bases and J lost 1; bases outside the gene matches: 4. The DNA for the CDR3 is TGTGCCAGCAGCTTTTTCAGCGGGGGGAACACCGGGGAGCTGTTTTTT. This gives the protein CASSFFSGGNTGELFF.

The V and J genes are TRBV7-3 and TRBJ1-5; D gene ambiguous. Germline V gives CDR1 SGHTA, CDR2 FQGTGA. This CDR3 has 13 amino acids. Deletions cut 6 bases from V and 5 bases from J, with 11 bases between. CDR3 DNA: TGTGCCAGCAGGTTCGACGGGGATCAGCCCCAGCATTTT. Protein: CASRFDGDQPQHF.